The 25 T cell receptor beta chains given below trace back to one sample, sequenced in a study of T cells in Graves' hyperthyroidism and ophthalmopathy. TCR beta CDR3 region amplification was performed from RNA transcripts. First-round RT-PCR with HTBI primers amplified the TCR CDR3 region. One entry per CDR3 protein results from TCRdb running MiXCR on the multiplex PCR reads. This sample has about 420,000 distinct CDR3 sequences; roughly an eighth occur once, and the top ten carry about 4.9%. Sequenced sample: blood. These receptors originate from a woman under 30 with Graves' hyperthyroidism.

This clonotype was recorded many times. The rearrangement links TRBV6-5 to TRBJ1-2; 8 bases agree with TRBD1. This CDR3 has 17 residues. Germline CDR1 and CDR2: MNHEY and SVGAGI. V lost 0 bases, J lost 6 bases, and 12 bases stayed unmatched. The CDR3 nucleotides are TGTGCCAGCAGTTACTCGACGGACAGGGTTTGGTCTCATGGCTACACCTTC. It yields the protein CASSYSTDRVWSHGYTF.

This clonotype was observed a few times. The J gene is TRBJ1-1, the V gene TRBV7-2; D perhaps matches TRBD1 (5 bases). Germline V gene lookup returns CDR1 SGHTA and CDR2 FQGNSA. This CDR3 is built from 18 residues. V lost 1 base, J lost 1 base, and 19 bases lay in between. The DNA of the CDR3 is TGTGCCAGCAGCTTAGGGCCTTCGGGAGGGGAAAGGAACACTGAAGCTTTCTTT. Translation gives CASSLGPSGGERNTEAFF.

This clonotype was seen only a few times. The chain is built from TRBV5-6 and TRBJ2-4; D gene ambiguous. The germline CDR1 and CDR2 sequences are SGHDT and YYEEEE. This CDR3 comprises 15 residues. The V end was cut by 3 bases, the J end by 8 bases, with 18 bases between. CDR3: CASSSLADPQDIQYF. The DNA of the CDR3 is TGTGCCAGCAGCTCCCTGGCGGACCCCCAGGACATTCAGTACTTC.

This clonotype occurred many times. The chain joins TRBV20-1 to TRBJ2-5, with 11 bases lining up with TRBD2. Trimming at V came to 6 bases and at J to 4 bases, leaving 10 bases not matched to a gene. The length of the CDR3 is 15 residues. Germline lookup yields CDR1 DFQATT and CDR2 SNEGSKA (reference sequence). The CDR3 spells CSASGLAGGGETQYF. The CDR3 DNA sequence: TGCAGTGCATCGGGTCTAGCGGGAGGAGGAGAGACCCAGTACTTC.

CDR3 region: CASSQAMGPLYNEQFF. The CDR3 DNA follows: TGCGCCAGCAGCCAGGCGATGGGACCCCTCTACAATGAGCAGTTCTTC. This chain links TRBV4-3 with TRBJ2-1; either TRBD1 or TRBD2 may fit D (5 bases each). Trimming left V 3 bases short and J 3 bases short, with 15 bases between. Germline V gene data show CDR1 as LGHNA and CDR2 as YSLEER. This CDR3 is built from 16 residues.

This clonotype was seen many times. The chain combines TRBV9 with TRBJ1-1, with 11 bases matching TRBD1. Germline V CDR1 and CDR2: SGDLS, YYNGEE. With V trimmed by 4 bases and J by 7 bases, 6 bases remained unmatched. This CDR3 spans 14 amino acids. The CDR3 DNA follows: TGTGCCAGCAGCCCCGGACAGGGGGCGAATGAAGCTTTCTTT. This encodes CASSPGQGANEAFF.

The chain combines TRBV10-3 with TRBJ2-2; TRBD1 might be the D (5 bases). V lost 4 bases, J lost 2 bases, and 11 bases lay in between. From germline, CDR1 is ENHRY and CDR2 SYGVKD. The CDR3 contains 15 residues. The DNA for the CDR3 is TGTGCCATCAGTGCGGAGACAGACAACACCGGGGAGCTGTTTTTT. It is translated as CAISAETDNTGELFF.

The chain is built from TRBV19 and TRBJ2-2, with 12 bases matching TRBD2. In germline, CDR1 is LNHDA, CDR2 SQIVND (reference sequence). V trimming: 8 bases; J trimming: 1 base; junction bases outside the gene matches: 5. The length of the CDR3 is 16 residues. The CDR3 DNA reads TGTGCCAGTTTGCCTAGCGGGAGGGGGAACACCGGGGAGCTGTTTTTT. Protein: CASLPSGRGNTGELFF. The full variable domain, rest sourced from reference TRBV19 and TRBJ2-2, is DGGITQSPKYLFRKEGQNVTLSCEQNLNHDAMYWYRQDPGQGLRLIYYSQIVNDFQKGDIAEGYSVSREKKESFPLTVTSAQKNPTAFYLCASLPSGRGNTGELFFGEGSRLTVL.

This clonotype was seen a handful of times. This chain joins TRBV20-1 and TRBJ2-5; perhaps TRBD1 as D (5 bases). The CDR3 spans 14 residues. Germline values: CDR1 DFQATT, CDR2 SNEGSKA (reference sequence). V lost 2 bases, J lost 7 bases, and 17 bases lay in between. The CDR3 sequence: CSARPAGNIGTQYF. The CDR3 region has the DNA TGCAGTGCTAGACCCGCAGGGAATATAGGGACCCAGTACTTC.

This clonotype was recorded many times. V is TRBV29-1 and J is TRBJ2-1; D call uncertain. V lost 6 bases, J lost 3 bases, and 6 bases lay in between. The CDR3 extends over 11 amino acids. CDR1 SQVTM and CDR2 ANQGSEA come from the germline V gene. CDR3 amino acids: CSVQNYNEQFF. In nucleotides, the CDR3 is TGCAGCGTCCAGAACTACAATGAGCAGTTCTTC.

In its sample, this clonotype was seen many times. The chain couples TRBV28 to TRBJ1-2; the match to TRBD1 covers 8 bases. The ends lost 3 bases at V and 1 base at J; junction bases unmatched: 10. The CDR3 sequence is 17 residues long. Germline CDR1 is MDHEN and CDR2 is SYDVKM. CDR3 DNA sequence: TGTGCCAGCAGTTTGGTCCCCGGGACAGGCAATAACTATGGCTACACCTTC. Translating it yields CASSLVPGTGNNYGYTF.

This clonotype has at least ten counts. This sequence joins TRBV5-1 and TRBJ2-7; unclear D gene. Trimming took 4 bases from V and 2 from J, leaving 10 bases between them. CDR1 is SGHRS, CDR2 YFSETQ, per germline. The CDR3 has 13 amino acids. CDR3 residues: CASSQHDAYEQYF. The CDR3 bases are TGCGCCAGCAGCCAACATGACGCCTACGAGCAGTACTTC. The complete variable domain, with remaining parts taken from reference TRBV5-1 and TRBJ2-7, reads KAGVTQTPRYLIKTRGQQVTLSCSPISGHRSVSWYQQTPGQGLQFLFEYFSETQRNKGNFPGRFSGRQFSNSRSEMNVSTLELGDSALYLCASSQHDAYEQYFGPGTRLTVT.

This clonotype was counted many times. The rearrangement uses TRBV28 and TRBJ1-1, with D possibly matching TRBD1 (6 bases). The CDR3 has 13 residues. The V end was cut by 7 bases, the J end by 10 bases, with 19 bases between. Germline V CDR1 and CDR2: MDHEN, SYDVKM. This CDR3 reads CASTIRIRGRAFF. The CDR3 nucleotides read TGTGCCAGCACCATCCGCATAAGGGGGAGAGCTTTCTTT.

This clonotype was picked up many times. The gene calls are TRBV12-3 or TRBV12-4 and TRBJ1-1; D possibly corresponds to TRBD1 (6 bases). The CDR3 consists of 14 residues. V was trimmed by 3 bases and J by 1 base, leaving 9 bases between them. The CDR3 coding sequence is TGTGCCAGCAGTTTCTCAGGGGCGAACACTGAAGCTTTCTTT. Translation gives CASSFSGANTEAFF.

This clonotype was recorded many times. The CDR3 loop reads CASSPRDRTNTGELFF. The CDR3 DNA is TGTGCCAGCAGCCCAAGGGACAGGACGAACACCGGGGAGCTGTTTTTT. J is TRBJ2-2 and V is TRBV11-2, with 8 bases lining up with TRBD1. The length of the CDR3 is 16 residues. Looked up from germline, CDR1 is SGHAT and CDR2 is FQNNGV. J gave up 0 bases and V 5 bases, and 5 bases lay outside the gene matches.

This clonotype came up a few times. The chain uses TRBV29-1 and TRBJ1-2; no firm D call. In germline, CDR1 is SQVTM, CDR2 ANQGSEA. V lost 1 base and J lost 3, with 6 bases in between. This CDR3 contains 12 residues. The CDR3: CSVEGRDYGYTF. Written as DNA, the CDR3 is TGCAGCGTTGAAGGACGGGACTATGGCTACACCTTC.

The CDR3 spells CASSYRRNQPQHF. DNA for the CDR3: TGTGCCAGCAGTTATCGCCGGAATCAGCCCCAGCATTTT. V usage is TRBV6-5 and J usage is TRBJ1-5; D call uncertain. The V and J ends lost 3 bases and 4 bases respectively, with 7 bases between them. This CDR3 region has 13 residues. Germline V gives CDR1 MNHEY, CDR2 SVGAGI.

Comment on this clonotype: This could be a read error, since a much larger clone is one nucleotide away. The chain uses TRBV3-1 and TRBJ2-5, with D maybe TRBD2 (5 bases). This CDR3 has 14 amino acids. CDR1 and CDR2 (germline): LGHDT, YNNKEL (reference sequence). Between the trimmed V and J ends, which lost 3 bases and 6 bases, there was a span of 14 bases. Written as DNA, the CDR3 is TGTGCCAGCAGCCACGCAAGACTAAAAAAGACCCAGTACTTC. This codes for CASSHARLKKTQYF.

This clonotype showed up many times. V is TRBV20-1 and J is TRBJ2-7, with 7 positions matching TRBD1. This CDR3 spans 13 amino acids. Germline assignment: CDR1 DFQATT and CDR2 SNEGSKA (reference sequence). V was pared by 5 bases and J by 1 base, with 5 bases of the junction left unmatched. The CDR3 region is CSAPRQGSYEQYF. The CDR3 coding sequence is TGCAGTGCTCCCCGACAGGGTTCCTACGAGCAGTACTTC.

There are a few counts of this clonotype. A much bigger clone sits one base away, suggesting this may be a read error. The V call is TRBV11-2, the J call TRBJ2-1, with D perhaps TRBD2 (5 bases). The CDR3 is 15 amino acids. The ends were cut back, 5 bases at V and 10 bases at J, with 21 bases in the middle. Per germline, CDR1 SGHAT and CDR2 FQNNGV. CDR3 DNA sequence: TGTGCCAGCAGCCTGATAGCGAGAGGGCCATGGGAGCAGTTCTTC. It translates to CASSLIARGPWEQFF.

Turning to this clonotype: Being one base from a much bigger clone, this may be a read error. The chain carries TRBV6-2 or TRBV6-3 and TRBJ2-7; 9 nucleotides line up with TRBD1. Per germline, CDR1 MNHEY and CDR2 SVGEGT. The CDR3 runs 14 residues. CDR3 protein: CASSDSTGGYEQYF. In DNA form, the CDR3 reads TGTGCCAGCAGTGACTCGACAGGGGGCTACGAGCAGTACTTC.

With respect to this clonotype: Being one base from a much bigger clone, this may be a read error. The chain joins TRBV2 to TRBJ1-1, with D possibly TRBD1 on 5 matching bases. CDR3 length equals 13 residues. Germline CDR1 is SNHLY and CDR2 is FYNNEI. The CDR3 region is CASSELLDTEASF. The CDR3 nucleotides read TGTGCCAGCAGTGAATTACTGGACACTGAAGCTTCCTTT.

This clonotype has ten or more counts. The J gene is TRBJ2-7, the V gene TRBV11-2; D might be TRBD1 or TRBD2, each matching 5 bases. Trimming took 0 bases from V and 2 from J, leaving 14 bases between them. The CDR3 runs 16 residues. Looked up from germline, CDR1 is SGHAT and CDR2 is FQNNGV. CDR3 coding DNA: TGTGCCAGCAGCTTAGACCACGGGACCGCTACCTACGAGCAGTACTTC. Its protein product is CASSLDHGTATYEQYF.

The J gene is TRBJ2-1, the V gene TRBV27; 8 nucleotides line up with TRBD2. CDR1 MNHEY and CDR2 SMNVEV come from the germline V gene (reference sequence). The CDR3 totals 15 residues. The trim removed 6 bases at V and 4 bases at J, leaving 8 bases unmatched. CDR3 in DNA: TGTGCCAGCAGGGGCAGCGGGAGTCCTTACAATGAGCAGTTCTTC. Protein: CASRGSGSPYNEQFF.

In the case of this clonotype: A junction end diverges from the germline sequence, so it may reflect a read error. The rearrangement uses TRBV9 and TRBJ1-2; D remains ambiguous. The CDR3 sequence is 16 residues long. Germline V gene data show CDR1 as SGDLS and CDR2 as YYNGEE. In DNA form, the CDR3 reads TGTGCCCGCAGCCCTACCTCGGACCGAGGAAACTATGGCTACACCTTC. Encoded protein: CARSPTSDRGNYGYTF.